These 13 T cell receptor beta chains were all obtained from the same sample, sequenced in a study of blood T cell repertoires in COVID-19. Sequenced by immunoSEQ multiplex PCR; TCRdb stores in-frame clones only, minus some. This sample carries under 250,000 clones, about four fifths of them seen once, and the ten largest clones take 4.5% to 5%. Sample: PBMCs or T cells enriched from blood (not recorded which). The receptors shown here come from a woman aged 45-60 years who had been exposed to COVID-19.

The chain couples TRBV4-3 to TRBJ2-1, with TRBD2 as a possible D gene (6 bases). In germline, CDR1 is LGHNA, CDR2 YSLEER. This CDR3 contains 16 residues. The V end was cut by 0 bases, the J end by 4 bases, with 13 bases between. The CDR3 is CASSQDPAGGYNEQFF. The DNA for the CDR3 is TGCGCCAGCAGCCAAGACCCAGCGGGCGGGTACAATGAGCAGTTCTTC.

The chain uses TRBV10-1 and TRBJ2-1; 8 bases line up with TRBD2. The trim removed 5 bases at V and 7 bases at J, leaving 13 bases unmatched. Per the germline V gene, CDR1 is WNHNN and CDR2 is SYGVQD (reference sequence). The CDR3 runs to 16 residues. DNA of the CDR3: TGCGCCAGCAGTACGAGTCGTACGGGGGGGTGGAATGAGCAGTTCTTC. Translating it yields CASSTSRTGGWNEQFF.

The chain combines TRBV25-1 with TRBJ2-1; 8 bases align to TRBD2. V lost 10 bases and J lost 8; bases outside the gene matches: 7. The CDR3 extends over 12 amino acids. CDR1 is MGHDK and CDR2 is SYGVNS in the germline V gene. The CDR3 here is CAISTGGDEQFF. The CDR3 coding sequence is TGTGCCATCTCTACGGGGGGGGATGAGCAGTTCTTC.

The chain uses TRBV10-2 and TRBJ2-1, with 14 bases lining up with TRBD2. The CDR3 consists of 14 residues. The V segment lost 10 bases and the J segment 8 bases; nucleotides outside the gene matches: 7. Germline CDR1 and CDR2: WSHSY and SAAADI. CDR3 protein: CATPGTSGGDEQFF. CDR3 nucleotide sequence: TGCGCCACCCCCGGGACTAGCGGGGGCGATGAGCAGTTCTTC.

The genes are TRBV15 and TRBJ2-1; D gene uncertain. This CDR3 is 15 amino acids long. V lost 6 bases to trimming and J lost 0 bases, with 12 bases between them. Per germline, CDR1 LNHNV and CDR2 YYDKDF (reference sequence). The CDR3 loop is CATRPNLSSYNEQFF. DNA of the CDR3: TGTGCCACCAGGCCCAACTTAAGCTCCTACAATGAGCAGTTCTTC.

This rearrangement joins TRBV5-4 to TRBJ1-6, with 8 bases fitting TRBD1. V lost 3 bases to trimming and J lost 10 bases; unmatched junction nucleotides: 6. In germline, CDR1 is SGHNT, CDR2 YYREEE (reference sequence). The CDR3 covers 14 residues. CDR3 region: CASSYGQGNSPLHF. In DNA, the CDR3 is TGTGCCAGCAGCTATGGACAGGGAAACTCACCCCTCCACTTT.

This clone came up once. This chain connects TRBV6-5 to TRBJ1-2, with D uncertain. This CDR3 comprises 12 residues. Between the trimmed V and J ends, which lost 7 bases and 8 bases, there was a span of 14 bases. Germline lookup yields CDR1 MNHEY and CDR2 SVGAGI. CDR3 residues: CASTRGQFGYTF. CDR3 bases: TGTGCCAGCACTAGAGGCCAGTTCGGCTACACCTTC.

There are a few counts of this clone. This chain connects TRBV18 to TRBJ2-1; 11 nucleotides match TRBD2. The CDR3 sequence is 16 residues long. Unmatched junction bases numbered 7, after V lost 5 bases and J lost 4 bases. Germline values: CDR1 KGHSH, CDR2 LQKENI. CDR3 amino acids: CASSATSGVVYNEQFF. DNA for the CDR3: TGTGCCAGCTCAGCGACTAGCGGGGTCGTTTACAATGAGCAGTTCTTC.

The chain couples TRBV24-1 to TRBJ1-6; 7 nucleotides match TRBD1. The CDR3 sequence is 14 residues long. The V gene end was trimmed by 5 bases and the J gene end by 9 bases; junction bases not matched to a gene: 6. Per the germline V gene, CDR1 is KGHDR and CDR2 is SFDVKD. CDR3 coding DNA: TGTGCCACCAGTGCTGGCAGGGGGTCTTCACCCCTCCACTTT. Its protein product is CATSAGRGSSPLHF.

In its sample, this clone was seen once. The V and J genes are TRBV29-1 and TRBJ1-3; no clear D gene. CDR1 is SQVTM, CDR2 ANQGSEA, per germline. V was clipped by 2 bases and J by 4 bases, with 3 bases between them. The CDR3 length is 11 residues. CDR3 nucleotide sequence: TGCAGCGTTGAACAGGGAAACACCATATATTTT. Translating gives CSVEQGNTIYF.

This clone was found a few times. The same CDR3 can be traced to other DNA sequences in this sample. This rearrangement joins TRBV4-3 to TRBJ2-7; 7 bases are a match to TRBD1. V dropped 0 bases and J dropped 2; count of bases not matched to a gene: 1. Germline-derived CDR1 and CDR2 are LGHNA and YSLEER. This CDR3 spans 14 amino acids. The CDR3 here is CASSQDRGPYEQYF. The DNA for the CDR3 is TGCGCCAGCAGCCAAGATAGGGGGCCCTACGAGCAGTACTTC.

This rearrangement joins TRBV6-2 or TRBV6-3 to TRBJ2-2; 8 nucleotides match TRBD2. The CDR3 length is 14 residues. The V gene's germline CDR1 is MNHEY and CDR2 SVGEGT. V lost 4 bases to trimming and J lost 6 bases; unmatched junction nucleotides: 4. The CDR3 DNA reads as TGTGCCAGCAGTTGGTTTAGCGGGGCCGGGGAGCTGTTTTTT. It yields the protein CASSWFSGAGELFF.

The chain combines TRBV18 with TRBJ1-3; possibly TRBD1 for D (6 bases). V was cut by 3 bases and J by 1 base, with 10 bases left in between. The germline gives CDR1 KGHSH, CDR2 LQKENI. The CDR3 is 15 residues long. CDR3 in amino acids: CASSPSGVSGNTIYF. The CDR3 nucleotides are TGTGCCAGCTCACCTTCAGGGGTTTCTGGAAACACCATATATTTT.